These 29 T cell receptor beta chains came from one sample sequenced in a study of regulatory T cells in long-lasting Graves disease. Libraries of TCR beta came from iRepertoire HTBI primers plus Arm-PCR of CDR3 regions. TCRdb fed the multiplex PCR reads into MiXCR, producing one record per CDR3 protein. The sample carries more than 400,000 distinct CDR3 sequences, 15% to 20% recorded once. As to time point: newly diagnosed GD, antithyroid drugs for less than 3 months. Scientists built the TCR library using RNA that was extracted from PBMCs. A further study also used this sample, focusing on T cells in Graves' hyperthyroidism and ophthalmopathy.

Sequencing was performed on peripheral blood mononuclear cells (PBMCs), taken at new diagnosis, from a patient treated with antithyroid drugs. These receptors came from a woman in her 30s with Graves disease.

This clonotype was detected many times. The V call is TRBV20-1, the J call TRBJ2-1; TRBD2 might be the D (6 bases). In germline, CDR1 is DFQATT, CDR2 SNEGSKA (reference sequence). The germline V and J ends were trimmed by 3 bases and 5 bases, with 20 bases remaining between them. This CDR3 comprises 16 residues. The CDR3 coding sequence is TGCAGTGCTAGTCTGGCTAGCGCTTCATGGGACAATGAGCAGTTCTTC. Its translation: CSASLASASWDNEQFF.

This clonotype was counted many times. This sequence joins TRBV20-1 and TRBJ2-5; the D gene is possibly TRBD1 (6 bases). Per germline, CDR1 DFQATT and CDR2 SNEGSKA (reference sequence). Trimming took 2 bases from V and 5 from J, leaving 9 bases between them. The CDR3 loop spans 12 amino acids. This chain's CDR3 is CSARTRGETQYF. The CDR3 DNA sequence: TGCAGTGCTAGAACCAGGGGCGAGACCCAGTACTTC.

The table lists this clonotype with many counts. The V gene is TRBV28, the J gene TRBJ2-7; D assignment may be TRBD1 or TRBD2 (5 bases each). Germline values: CDR1 MDHEN, CDR2 SYDVKM. V lost 4 bases and J 1 base, leaving 11 bases between the germline ends. CDR3 size: 14 residues. Written as DNA, the CDR3 is TGTGCCAGCAGTTACGGGACCCTGTCCTACGAGCAGTACTTC. This gives the protein CASSYGTLSYEQYF. The full variable domain, with the rest looked up from reference TRBV28 and TRBJ2-7, is DVKVTQSSRYLVKRTGEKVFLECVQDMDHENMFWYRQDPGLGLRLIYFSYDVKMKEKGDIPEGYSVSREKKERFSLILESASTNQTSMYLCASSYGTLSYEQYFGPGTRLTVT.

This clonotype has a count of ten or more. The chain couples TRBV2 to TRBJ2-5; perhaps D is TRBD1 or TRBD2 (5 bases each). The CDR3 length is 13 residues. V shed 5 bases and J shed 2 bases, with 9 bases lying between them. CDR1 SNHLY and CDR2 FYNNEI come from the germline V gene. The CDR3 DNA sequence: TGTGCCAGCAGTCGGGACCGACAAGAGACCCAGTACTTC. It yields the protein CASSRDRQETQYF.

This clonotype was counted at least ten times. The V call is TRBV4-1, the J call TRBJ1-5, with D perhaps TRBD1 (6 bases). V lost 4 bases, J lost 4 bases, and 17 bases lay in between. In germline, CDR1 is MGHRA, CDR2 YSYEKL. The CDR3 contains 16 residues. CDR3: CASSLRTELYNQPQHF. The CDR3 nucleotides are TGCGCCAGCAGCCTCCGGACAGAGCTTTATAATCAGCCCCAGCATTTT.

This clonotype was seen many times. The chain joins TRBV3-1 to TRBJ2-1; D is perhaps TRBD2 (6 bases). The CDR3 sequence is 15 residues long. From germline, CDR1 is LGHDT and CDR2 YNNKEL (reference sequence). The ends were cut back, 4 bases at V and 3 bases at J, with 13 bases in the middle. The CDR3 nucleotides are TGTGCCAGCAGCCGGGACTCCTCACTCTACAATGAGCAGTTCTTC. Its protein product is CASSRDSSLYNEQFF.

This clonotype has at least ten counts. The rearrangement links TRBV7-9 to TRBJ2-1; perhaps TRBD1 as D (6 bases). V gave up 7 bases and J gave up 3 bases, with 16 bases separating them. The CDR3 spans 15 residues. CDR1 and CDR2 from the germline V gene are SEHNR and FQNEAQ (reference sequence). This CDR3 reads CASIPGTLLYNEQFF. The CDR3 DNA is TGTGCCAGCATCCCCGGGACACTCCTCTACAATGAGCAGTTCTTC.

This clonotype was counted ten times or more. The chain combines TRBV5-1 with TRBJ2-3; D might be TRBD1 (6 bases). The length of the CDR3 is 13 residues. The germline V gene encodes CDR1 SGHRS and CDR2 YFSETQ. Trimming took 3 bases from V and 4 from J, leaving 9 bases between them. CDR3 sequence reads: CASSSDRADTQYF. In DNA, the CDR3 is TGCGCCAGCAGCTCGGACAGAGCAGATACGCAGTATTTT. Variable domain in full (rest from reference TRBV5-1 and TRBJ2-3): KAGVTQTPRYLIKTRGQQVTLSCSPISGHRSVSWYQQTPGQGLQFLFEYFSETQRNKGNFPGRFSGRQFSNSRSEMNVSTLELGDSALYLCASSSDRADTQYFGPGTRLTVL.

At least ten counts were recorded for this clonotype. The V gene is TRBV11-2, the J gene TRBJ2-5; D ambiguous. The CDR3 runs 13 residues. Germline V gene data show CDR1 as SGHAT and CDR2 as FQNNGV. The V gene lost 1 base and the J gene lost 1 base, with 4 bases spanning the gap. CDR3 DNA sequence: TGTGCCAGCAGCTTAGCGCTCCAAGAGACCCAGTACTTC. Translation: CASSLALQETQYF.

A few counts support this clonotype. V and J are TRBV6-1 and TRBJ2-1, with TRBD2 matching 9 bases. Trimming took 5 bases from V and 9 from J; bases not matched to a gene: 14. The germline gives CDR1 MNHNS, CDR2 SASEGT. CDR3 length equals 16 residues. CDR3 bases: TGTGCCAGCAGTCCCCGGGGTAGCGGGAGACACGGTGAGCAGTTCTTC. Protein: CASSPRGSGRHGEQFF.

The chain links TRBV11-2 to TRBJ2-5; 9 bases align to TRBD2. Germline V gene lookup returns CDR1 SGHAT and CDR2 FQNNGV. With 6 bases clipped from V and 1 base from J, the junction kept 9 bases outside the gene matches. The CDR3 is made up of 16 amino acids. Here the CDR3 DNA reads TGTGCCAGCAGTGAATACGCGGGGGGGGGCCAAGAGACCCAGTACTTC. Translating gives CASSEYAGGGQETQYF. Full variable domain (rest looked up from reference TRBV11-2 and TRBJ2-5): EAGVAQSPRYKIIEKRQSVAFWCNPISGHATLYWYQQILGQGPKLLIQFQNNGVVDDSQLPKDRFSAERLKGVDSTLKIQPAKLEDSAVYLCASSEYAGGGQETQYFGPGTRLLVL.

This clonotype was picked up many times. The chain has TRBV12-3 or TRBV12-4 and TRBJ2-3; 7 bases fit TRBD2. The CDR3 totals 12 residues. The J segment lost 4 bases and the V segment lost 6 bases, leaving 1 base of the junction unmatched. DNA for the CDR3: TGTGCCAGCAGGGGGGGGTCAGATACGCAGTATTTT. Its translation: CASRGGSDTQYF.

In this sample, this clonotype turned up a few times. V and J are TRBV19 and TRBJ2-2; the D gene is possibly TRBD1 (5 bases). CDR1 is LNHDA, CDR2 SQIVND, per germline (reference sequence). Trimming removed 10 bases from V and 5 bases from J, with 11 bases in between. The length of the CDR3 is 12 residues. The CDR3 region is CATLKGTGELFF. The CDR3 region has the DNA TGTGCCACCTTAAAGGGGACCGGGGAGCTGTTTTTT.

This clonotype was observed a few times. V and J are TRBV27 and TRBJ1-5; perhaps TRBD1 as D (5 bases). The CDR3 has 14 amino acids. Germline V gene sequence: CDR1 MNHEY, CDR2 SMNVEV (reference sequence). V lost 8 bases and J lost 6, with 17 bases in between. For the CDR3, the DNA is TGTGCCAGCGGGATCGCAGGGCTCGGTCAGCCCCAGCATTTT. It codes for CASGIAGLGQPQHF.

The V call is TRBV28, the J call TRBJ1-4; D unclear. CDR3 size: 15 residues. CDR1 and CDR2 from the germline V gene are MDHEN and SYDVKM. Trimming removed 5 bases from V and 4 bases from J, with 14 bases in between. The CDR3 coding sequence is TGTGCCAGCAGTGTAGCCTCGGACGATAATGAAAAACTGTTTTTT. Translation: CASSVASDDNEKLFF. The full variable domain, its missing parts supplied by reference TRBV28 and TRBJ1-4, is DVKVTQSSRYLVKRTGEKVFLECVQDMDHENMFWYRQDPGLGLRLIYFSYDVKMKEKGDIPEGYSVSREKKERFSLILESASTNQTSMYLCASSVASDDNEKLFFGSGTQLSVL.

This clonotype has at least ten counts. This chain uses TRBV5-1 with TRBJ2-7, with D perhaps given as TRBD1 or TRBD2 (5 bases each). The germline V gene encodes CDR1 SGHRS and CDR2 YFSETQ. V shed 0 bases and J shed 3 bases, with 13 bases lying between them. The CDR3 spans 15 residues. The CDR3 coding sequence is TGCGCCAGCAGCTTGGGGCCGGGACCGATCTACGAGCAGTACTTC. It translates to CASSLGPGPIYEQYF.

This clonotype was found a few times. The rearrangement joins TRBV29-1 to TRBJ1-1, with 8 positions matching TRBD1. J was trimmed by 8 bases and V by 5 bases; bases with no gene match: 7. The CDR3 covers 12 residues. Germline values: CDR1 SQVTM, CDR2 ANQGSEA. CDR3 DNA: TGCAGCGTTTCAAGGACAGGGCTCGAAGCTTTCTTT. This translates into CSVSRTGLEAFF.

The chain employs TRBV5-8 and TRBJ2-2; the match to TRBD2 covers 11 bases. The germline V gene has CDR1 SGHTS and CDR2 YDEGEE. Trimming cost V 4 bases and J 1 base; bases outside gene matches: 12. This CDR3 comprises 19 residues. CDR3 protein: CASSPDKVGLAENTGELFF. CDR3 sequence (DNA): TGTGCCAGCAGCCCGGATAAGGTGGGACTAGCGGAGAACACCGGGGAGCTGTTTTTT. Complete variable domain (other parts from reference TRBV5-8 and TRBJ2-2): EAGVTQSPTHLIKTRGQQATLRCSPISGHTSVYWYQQALGLGLQFLLWYDEGEERNRGNFPPRFSGRQFPNYSSELNVNALELEDSALYLCASSPDKVGLAENTGELFFGEGSRLTVL.

This clonotype was seen a few times. V usage is TRBV12-5 and J usage is TRBJ1-1; perhaps TRBD1 as D (5 bases). The CDR3 has 14 residues. V was clipped by 1 base and J by 6 bases, with 12 bases between them. Per the germline V gene, CDR1 is LGHNT and CDR2 is FRNRAP. CDR3 protein: CASGLATANAEAFF. The CDR3 nucleotides are TGTGCTAGTGGTTTGGCGACAGCTAACGCTGAAGCTTTCTTT.

This clonotype was observed a handful of times. The chain joins TRBV5-1 to TRBJ2-7; the D is unclear. The CDR3 loop spans 14 amino acids. The ends were cut back, 2 bases at V and 0 bases at J, with 9 bases in the middle. Germline V gives CDR1 SGHRS, CDR2 YFSETQ. CDR3 DNA sequence: TGCGCCAGCAGCTTTCGGGCAGACTCCTACGAGCAGTACTTC. The encoded protein is CASSFRADSYEQYF.

This clonotype was counted at least ten times. The chain is built from TRBV7-2 and TRBJ2-1; D is uncertain. V lost 2 bases and J lost 0, with 8 bases in between. The germline V gene encodes CDR1 SGHTA and CDR2 FQGNSA. CDR3 length: 15 residues. The CDR3 DNA reads TGTGCCAGCAGCTTACGGCCGAGCTCCTACAATGAGCAGTTCTTC. Translated, it gives CASSLRPSSYNEQFF.

The chain combines TRBV11-2 with TRBJ2-3; TRBD2 matches 7 bases. This CDR3 comprises 17 residues. Germline CDR1 reads SGHAT; CDR2 reads FQNNGV. V lost 1 base to trimming and J lost 1 base; unmatched junction nucleotides: 8. As DNA, the CDR3 is TGTGCCAGCAGCTTAGTCCTAGCGGCAGTGGGCACAGATACGCAGTATTTT. It translates to CASSLVLAAVGTDTQYF.

This clonotype has at least ten counts. The gene calls are TRBV4-3 and TRBJ2-7, with 9 bases lining up with TRBD2. The CDR3 spans 16 residues. Germline lookup yields CDR1 LGHNA and CDR2 YSLEER. The ends lost 1 base at V and 2 bases at J; junction bases unmatched: 6. CDR3: CASSQGVAGATYEQYF. The CDR3 region has the DNA TGCGCCAGCAGCCAAGGCGTAGCGGGAGCAACCTACGAGCAGTACTTC.

This clonotype appeared a few times. V and J are TRBV28 and TRBJ1-6, with no clear D. Germline CDR1 is MDHEN and CDR2 is SYDVKM. The V end was cut by 6 bases, the J end by 7 bases, with 13 bases between. CDR3 length: 14 amino acids. The CDR3 DNA follows: TGTGCCAGCAGCTCACCCCAGACCAATTCACCCCTCCACTTT. Translating it yields CASSSPQTNSPLHF.

This clonotype was counted at least ten times. V usage is TRBV5-1 and J usage is TRBJ2-1; perhaps TRBD2 as D (6 bases). This CDR3 spans 16 amino acids. V lost 4 bases and J lost 5, with 19 bases in between. Germline V gene sequence: CDR1 SGHRS, CDR2 YFSETQ. This CDR3 is CASSQGRAAGNNEQFF. The CDR3 DNA sequence: TGCGCCAGCAGCCAAGGGCGGGCGGCGGGGAACAATGAGCAGTTCTTC.

There are a few counts of this clonotype. The CDR3, as DNA: TGTGCCAGCGGTCAACAGGCCCTGAACACTGAAGCTTTCTTT. Encoded protein: CASGQQALNTEAFF. This rearrangement joins TRBV28 to TRBJ1-1; D possibly corresponds to TRBD1 (5 bases). V lost 8 bases to trimming and J lost 0 bases, with 13 bases between them. Germline V lookup: CDR1 MDHEN, CDR2 SYDVKM. There are 14 residues in the CDR3.

Note on this clonotype: With a much larger clone just one base away, this may be a read error. V gene TRBV3-1 combines with J gene TRBJ2-1; 7 bases match TRBD2. Germline assignment: CDR1 LGHDT and CDR2 YNNKEL (reference sequence). The CDR3 is 13 amino acids. With V trimmed by 10 bases and J by 10 bases, 13 bases remained unmatched. The CDR3 reads CATALAESYEQFF. The CDR3 DNA follows: TGTGCCACCGCCCTAGCGGAATCCTACGAGCAGTTCTTC.

This clonotype was seen ten or more times. V gene TRBV2 combines with J gene TRBJ2-5; D might be TRBD1 or TRBD2, each matching 5 bases. CDR3 length: 14 amino acids. V was trimmed by 4 bases and J by 0 bases, leaving 9 bases between them. Looked up from germline, CDR1 is SNHLY and CDR2 is FYNNEI. CDR3: CASSAGTYQETQYF. The CDR3 nucleotides are TGTGCCAGCAGTGCCGGGACGTACCAAGAGACCCAGTACTTC.

This clonotype has ten or more counts. This chain joins TRBV27 and TRBJ2-3; 10 bases are a match to TRBD1. The CDR3 spans 15 residues. J was trimmed by 1 base and V by 6 bases; bases with no gene match: 4. In germline, CDR1 is MNHEY, CDR2 SMNVEV (reference sequence). CDR3 loop: CASSTGTGGTDTQYF. CDR3 in DNA: TGTGCCAGCAGCACCGGGACAGGGGGCACAGATACGCAGTATTTT.